This T cell receptor beta chain was sequenced in a study of blood T cell repertoires in COVID-19. Study-wide background: COVID-19 samples collected from the United States, Italy and Spain covered acute and convalescent phases. T cells, B-cell-depleted T cells, or PBMCs supplied cDNA or gDNA.

Germline V gives CDR1 MGHRA, CDR2 YSYEKL. CDR3 length: 14 amino acids. Trimming cost V 0 bases and J 5 bases, with 5 bases left between them. The table came from immunoSEQ multiplex PCR; TCRdb's copy has only in-frame clones and leaves some out. The table lists 93,000 or so clones, about 85% of them singletons. V and J are TRBV4-1 and TRBJ1-6; D not certain. This sequence originates from a man aged 45-60 years in a cohort sampled during active COVID-19. The sample was peripheral blood. The CDR3 reads CASSQDPDNSPLHF. The DNA for the CDR3 is TGCGCCAGCAGCCAAGATCCGGATAATTCACCCCTCCACTTT.